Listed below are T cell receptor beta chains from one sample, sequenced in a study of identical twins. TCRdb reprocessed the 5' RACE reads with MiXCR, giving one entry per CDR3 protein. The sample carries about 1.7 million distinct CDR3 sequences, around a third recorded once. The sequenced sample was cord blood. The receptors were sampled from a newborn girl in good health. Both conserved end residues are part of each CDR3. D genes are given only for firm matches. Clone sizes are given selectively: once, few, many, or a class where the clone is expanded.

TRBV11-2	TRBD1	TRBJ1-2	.	TGTGCCAGCAGCCCAGCGGGACAGGGAGTCTATGGCTACACCTTC	CASSPAGQGVYGYTF
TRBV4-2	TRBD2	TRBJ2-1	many	TGTGCCAGCAGCTTCCGCGGGGGGTACAATGAGCAGTTCTTC	CASSFRGGYNEQFF
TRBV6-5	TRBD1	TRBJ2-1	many	TGTGCCAGCAGCTCCGACAGGGGGCCCTACAATGAGCAGTTCTTC	CASSSDRGPYNEQFF
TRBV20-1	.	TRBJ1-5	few	TGCAGTGCTAGAGATCCCAGGGGTGCAAATCAGCCCCAGCATTTT	CSARDPRGANQPQHF
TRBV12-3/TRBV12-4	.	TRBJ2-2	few	TGTGCCAGCAGGGGGACGGGCAACACCGGGGAGCTGTTTTTT	CASRGTGNTGELFF
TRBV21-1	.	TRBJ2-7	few	TGTGCCAGCAGCATGGGGGGCAGGGGGAATCCTTACGAGCAGTACTTC	CASSMGGRGNPYEQYF
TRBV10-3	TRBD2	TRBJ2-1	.	TGTGCCATCGCGGGAAGAGGACTAGCGGGGAACTACAATGAGCAGTTCTTC	CAIAGRGLAGNYNEQFF
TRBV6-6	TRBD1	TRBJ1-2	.	TGTGCCAGCAGTCACCCACAGGGGACCTATGGCTACACCTTC	CASSHPQGTYGYTF
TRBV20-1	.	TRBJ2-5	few	TGCAGTGCCGGAAAGCAGGGTCGGGAGACCCAGTACTTC	CSAGKQGRETQYF
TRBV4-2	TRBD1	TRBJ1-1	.	TGTGCCAGCAGCCAAGGTATCCGGCAGGGGGACACTGAAGCTTTCTTT	CASSQGIRQGDTEAFF
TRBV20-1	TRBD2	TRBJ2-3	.	TGCAGTGCTAGAGGGCGGGGGGTTAGCACAGATACGCAGTATTTT	CSARGRGVSTDTQYF
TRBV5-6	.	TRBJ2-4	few	TGTGCCAGCAGCCCCCAGGATAGAGAGCAGTACTTC	CASSPQDREQYF
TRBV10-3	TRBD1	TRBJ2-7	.	TGTGCCATCAGACCGGGACAGAGCTCCTACGAGCAGTACTTC	CAIRPGQSSYEQYF
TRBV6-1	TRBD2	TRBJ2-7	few	TGTGCCAGCAGTGAACTGCGGGGGTACTACGAGCAGTACTTC	CASSELRGYYEQYF
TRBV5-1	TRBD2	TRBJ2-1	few	TGCGCCAGCAGCCCCGCGGGGGGCGTATACAATGAGCAGTTCTTC	CASSPAGGVYNEQFF
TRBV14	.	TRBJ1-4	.	TGTGCCAGCAGCCAAGATCGGGTGGCTAATGAAAAACTGTTTTTT	CASSQDRVANEKLFF
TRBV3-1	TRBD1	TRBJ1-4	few	TGTGCCAGCAGCCCAAGGACAGGGTGGGATGAAAAACTGTTTTTT	CASSPRTGWDEKLFF
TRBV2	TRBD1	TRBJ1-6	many	TGTGCCAGCAGTGGACAGGGTGGAAATTCACCCCTCCACTTT	CASSGQGGNSPLHF
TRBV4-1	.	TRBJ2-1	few	TGCGCCAGCAGCCAAGCCCTGGACAGAGTCTCCTACAATGAGCAGTTCTTC	CASSQALDRVSYNEQFF
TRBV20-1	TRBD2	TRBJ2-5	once	TGCAGTGCAGGGACTAGCGGGAGATGGACCTACAATGAGCAGTACTTC	CSAGTSGRWTYNEQYF